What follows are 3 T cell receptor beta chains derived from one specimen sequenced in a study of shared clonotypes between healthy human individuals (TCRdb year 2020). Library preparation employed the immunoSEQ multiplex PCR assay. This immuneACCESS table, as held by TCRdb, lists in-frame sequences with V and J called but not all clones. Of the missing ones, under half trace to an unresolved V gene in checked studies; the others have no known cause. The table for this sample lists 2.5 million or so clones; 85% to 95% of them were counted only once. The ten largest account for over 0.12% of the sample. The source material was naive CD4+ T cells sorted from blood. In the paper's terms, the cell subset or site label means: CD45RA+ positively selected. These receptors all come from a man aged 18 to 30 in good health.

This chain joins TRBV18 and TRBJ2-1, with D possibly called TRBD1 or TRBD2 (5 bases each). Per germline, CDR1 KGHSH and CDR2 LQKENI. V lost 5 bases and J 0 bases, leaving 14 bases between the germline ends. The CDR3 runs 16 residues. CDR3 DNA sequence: TGTGCCAGCTCATATTCGGGGCGGAGCTCCTACAATGAGCAGTTCTTC. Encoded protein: CASSYSGRSSYNEQFF. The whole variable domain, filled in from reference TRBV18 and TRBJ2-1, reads NAGVMQNPRHLVRRRGQEARLRCSPMKGHSHVYWYRQLPEEGLKFMVYLQKENIIDESGMPKERFSAEFPKEGPSILRIQQVVRGDSAAYFCASSYSGRSSYNEQFFGPGTRLTVL.

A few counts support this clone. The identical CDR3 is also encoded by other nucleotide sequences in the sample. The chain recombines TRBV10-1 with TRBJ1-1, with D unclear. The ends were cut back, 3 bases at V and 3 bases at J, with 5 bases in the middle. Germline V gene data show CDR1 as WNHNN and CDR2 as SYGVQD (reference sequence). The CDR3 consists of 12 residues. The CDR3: CASSDRYTEAFF. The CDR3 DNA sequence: TGCGCCAGCAGTGACAGGTACACTGAAGCTTTCTTT.

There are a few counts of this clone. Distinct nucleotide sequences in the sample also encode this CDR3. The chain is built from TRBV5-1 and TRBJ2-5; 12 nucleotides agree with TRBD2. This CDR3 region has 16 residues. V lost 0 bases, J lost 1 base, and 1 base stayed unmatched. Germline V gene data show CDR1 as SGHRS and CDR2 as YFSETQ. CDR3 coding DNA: TGCGCCAGCAGCTTGGGGACTAGCGGGGCCCAAGAGACCCAGTACTTC. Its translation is CASSLGTSGAQETQYF.